This paragraph reports one T cell receptor beta chain. These data originate in a study of cytomegalovirus exposure and HLA in healthy donors. From germline, CDR1 is SQVTM and CDR2 ANQGSEA. The CDR3 has 14 residues. V was clipped by 2 bases and J by 1 base, with 11 bases between them. This PCR relied on a set of 60 Vbeta primers and 13 Jbeta primers. The data were produced by immunoSEQ multiplex PCR, yet TCRdb's version contains in-frame clones alone and is incomplete. This sample has 18,000 or so clones, with about 70% found just once. The sequence was obtained from a man aged 18 to 29 in good health and CMV-seronegative. The source material was PBMCs. The chain links TRBV29-1 to TRBJ1-1; the D is unclear. CDR3 DNA sequence: TGCAGCGTTGAATGGGGAGTTCGGAACACTGAAGCTTTCTTT. The encoded protein is CSVEWGVRNTEAFF.